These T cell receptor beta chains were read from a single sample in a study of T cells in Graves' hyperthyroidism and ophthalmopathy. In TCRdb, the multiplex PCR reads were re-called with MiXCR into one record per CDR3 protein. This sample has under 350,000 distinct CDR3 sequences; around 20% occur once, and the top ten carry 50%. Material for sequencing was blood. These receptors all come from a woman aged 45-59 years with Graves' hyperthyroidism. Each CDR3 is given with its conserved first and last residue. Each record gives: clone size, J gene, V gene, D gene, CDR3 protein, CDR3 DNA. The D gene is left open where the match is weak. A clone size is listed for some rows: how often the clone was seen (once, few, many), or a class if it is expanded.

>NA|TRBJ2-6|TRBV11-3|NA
CASSLDLDRLFSGANVLTF
TGTGCCAGCAGCTTAGATCTAGACCGATTATTCTCTGGGGCCAACGTCCTGACTTTC
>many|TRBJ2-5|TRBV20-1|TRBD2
CSARDHTLRSGGGETQYF
TGCAGTGCTAGAGATCATACCCTTCGAAGCGGGGGGGGAGAGACCCAGTACTTC
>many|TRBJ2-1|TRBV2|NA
CASRPERGPQFF
TGTGCCAGCAGACCAGAACGGGGTCCCCAGTTCTTC
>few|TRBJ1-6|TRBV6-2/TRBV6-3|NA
CASSYSSQAHSPLHF
TGTGCCAGCAGTTACTCGAGCCAGGCCCATTCACCCCTCCACTTT
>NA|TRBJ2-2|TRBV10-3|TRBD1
CAIRTGENTGELFF
TGTGCCATCCGGACAGGGGAAAACACCGGGGAGCTGTTTTTT
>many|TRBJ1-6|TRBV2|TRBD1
CAKRQGAQNSPLHF
TGTGCCAAGAGACAGGGGGCGCAGAATTCACCCCTCCACTTT
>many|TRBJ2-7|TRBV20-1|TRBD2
CSATGPSGYEQYF
TGCAGTGCTACGGGGCCTAGCGGGTACGAGCAGTACTTC
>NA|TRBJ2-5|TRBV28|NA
CASSLLGGEQETQYF
TGTGCCAGCAGTTTATTAGGGGGAGAACAAGAGACCCAGTACTTC
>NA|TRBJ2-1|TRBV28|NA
CASSFRGVGGRFF
TGTGCCAGCAGTTTCCGAGGCGTAGGAGGTCGGTTCTTC
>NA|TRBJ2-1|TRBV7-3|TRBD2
CASSLGGLEQFF
TGTGCCAGCAGCCTGGGGGGACTAGAGCAGTTCTTC
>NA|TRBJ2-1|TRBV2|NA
CASSFGTAPYNEQFF
TGTGCCAGCAGTTTCGGGACGGCACCCTACAATGAGCAGTTCTTC
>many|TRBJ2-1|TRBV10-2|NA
CASSERGSSSYEQFF
TGCGCCAGCAGTGAGCGGGGGTCTTCATCCTATGAGCAGTTCTTC
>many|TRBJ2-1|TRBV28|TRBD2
CASSRTLAGGPLSYNEQFF
TGTGCCAGCAGCCGAACACTAGCGGGGGGCCCCTTATCCTACAATGAGCAGTTCTTC
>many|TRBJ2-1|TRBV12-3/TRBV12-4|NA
CASSSSVSYNEQFF
TGTGCCAGCAGTTCTAGCGTCTCCTACAATGAGCAGTTCTTC
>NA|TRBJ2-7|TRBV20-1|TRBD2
CNAGLAGVSEQYF
TGCAATGCCGGACTAGCGGGAGTCTCCGAGCAGTACTTC
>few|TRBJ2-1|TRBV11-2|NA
CASSLESSGDLQFF
TGTGCCAGCAGCTTAGAGAGCAGCGGCGACTTGCAGTTCTTC
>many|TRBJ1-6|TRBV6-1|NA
CASSEGRYNSPLHF
TGTGCCAGCAGTGAAGGCAGATATAATTCACCCCTCCACTTT
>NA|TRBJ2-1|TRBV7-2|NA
CASSDLFRDNEQFF
TGTGCCAGCAGCGACTTATTTCGGGACAATGAGCAGTTCTTC
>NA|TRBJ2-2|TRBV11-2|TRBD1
CASTQGTGEYTGELFF
TGTGCCAGCACCCAAGGGACAGGGGAATACACCGGGGAGCTGTTTTTT
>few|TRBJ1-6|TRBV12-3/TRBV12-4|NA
CASRPQTQGTSPLHF
TGTGCCAGCAGGCCCCAAACCCAGGGGACCTCACCCCTCCACTTT
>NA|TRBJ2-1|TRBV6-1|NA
CASSPTALKNEQFF
TGTGCCAGCAGTCCGACCGCTCTTAAAAATGAGCAGTTCTTC
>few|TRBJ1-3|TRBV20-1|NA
CSGIAGSSGNTIYF
TGCAGTGGAATAGCCGGGAGCTCTGGAAACACCATATATTTT
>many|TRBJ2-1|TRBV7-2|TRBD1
CASSLDAGGSAYNEQFF
TGTGCCAGCAGCCTGGACGCAGGGGGCTCGGCCTACAATGAGCAGTTCTTC
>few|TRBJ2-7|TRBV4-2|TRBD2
CASSQTGLAQSPYEQYF
TGTGCCAGCAGCCAAACCGGACTAGCACAATCACCGTACGAGCAGTACTTC
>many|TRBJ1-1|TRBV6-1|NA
CASRLEGRNTEAFF
TGTGCCAGCAGATTGGAGGGACGGAACACTGAAGCTTTCTTT
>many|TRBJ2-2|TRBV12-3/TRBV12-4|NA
CASSLALGGRTGELFF
TGTGCCAGCAGTTTAGCGCTCGGGGGGCGGACCGGGGAGCTGTTTTTT
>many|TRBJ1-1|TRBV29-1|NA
CSVEVGAWTEAFF
TGCAGCGTTGAAGTGGGGGCGTGGACTGAAGCTTTCTTT
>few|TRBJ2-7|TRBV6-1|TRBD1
CASREGGPGEQYF
TGTGCCAGCAGAGAAGGGGGCCCCGGCGAGCAGTACTTC
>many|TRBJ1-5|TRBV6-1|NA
CASSYAGAPNQPQHF
TGTGCCAGCAGTTACGCGGGGGCCCCCAATCAGCCCCAGCATTTT
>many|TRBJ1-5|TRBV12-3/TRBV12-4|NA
CASSLQGTVNQPQHF
TGTGCCAGCAGTTTACAGGGCACCGTCAATCAGCCCCAGCATTTT
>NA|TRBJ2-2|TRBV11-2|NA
CASSLRIQFGGGTGELFF
TGTGCCAGCAGCTTAAGGATCCAATTTGGAGGGGGCACCGGGGAGCTGTTTTTT
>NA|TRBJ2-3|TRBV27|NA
CASSYGGVPHTDTQYF
TGTGCCAGCAGTTACGGCGGGGTGCCTCACACAGATACGCAGTATTTT
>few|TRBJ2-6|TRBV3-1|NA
CASSQAAVLSGANVLTF
TGTGCCAGCAGCCAAGCCGCCGTCCTGTCCGGGGCCAACGTCCTGACTTTC
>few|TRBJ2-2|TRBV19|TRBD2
CASSMYSGRAYTGELFF
TGTGCCAGTAGTATGTACAGCGGGAGGGCCTACACCGGGGAGCTGTTTTTT
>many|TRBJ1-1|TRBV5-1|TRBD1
CASSPKTGANTEAFF
TGCGCCAGCAGCCCTAAAACAGGGGCGAACACTGAAGCTTTCTTT
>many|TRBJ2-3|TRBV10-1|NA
CASSEETPVDTQYF
TGCGCCAGCAGTGAAGAGACTCCGGTGGATACGCAGTATTTT
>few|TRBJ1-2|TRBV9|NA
CASSVGFDSTYGYTF
TGTGCCAGCAGCGTAGGGTTCGACTCAACCTATGGCTACACCTTC
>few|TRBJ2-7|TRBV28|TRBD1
CASSFLDRVEQYF
TGTGCCAGCAGTTTCCTGGACAGGGTCGAGCAGTACTTC
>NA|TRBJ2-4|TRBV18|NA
CASSPREPPVAKNIQYF
TGTGCCAGCTCACCACGGGAACCTCCGGTGGCCAAAAACATTCAGTACTTC
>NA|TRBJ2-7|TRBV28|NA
CASTPGLNSYEQYF
TGTGCCAGCACGCCGGGGCTGAACTCCTACGAGCAGTACTTC
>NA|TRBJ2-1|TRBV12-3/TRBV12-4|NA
CASSSHSPRNNEQFF
TGTGCCAGCAGTTCACACTCCCCTCGGAACAATGAGCAGTTCTTC
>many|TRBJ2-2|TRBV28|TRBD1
CASIQGAGTGELFF
TGTGCCAGTATACAGGGGGCTGGGACCGGGGAGCTGTTTTTT
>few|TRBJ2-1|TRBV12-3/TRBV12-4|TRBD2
CASSSTTSGGLNEQFF
TGTGCCAGCAGTTCGACCACTAGCGGGGGCCTCAATGAGCAGTTCTTC
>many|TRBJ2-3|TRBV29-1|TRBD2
CSVEDHGDYPTDTQYF
TGCAGCGTTGAAGATCACGGGGACTACCCCACAGATACGCAGTATTTT
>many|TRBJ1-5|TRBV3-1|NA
CASSEAGDQPQHF
TGTGCCAGCAGCGAAGCCGGGGATCAGCCCCAGCATTTT
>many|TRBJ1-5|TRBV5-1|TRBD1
CASSMTGIDQPQHF
TGCGCCAGCAGCATGACAGGGATCGATCAGCCCCAGCATTTT
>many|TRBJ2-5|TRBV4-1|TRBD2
CASSQVGLAYETQYF
TGCGCCAGCAGCCAAGTGGGACTAGCATACGAGACCCAGTACTTC
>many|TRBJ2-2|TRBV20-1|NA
CSASGPGSGELFF
TGCAGTGCTAGTGGACCCGGGAGCGGGGAGCTGTTTTTT
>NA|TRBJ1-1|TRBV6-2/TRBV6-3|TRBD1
CASRGGTGGSNTEAFF
TGTGCCAGCAGAGGGGGGACAGGGGGATCGAACACTGAAGCTTTCTTT
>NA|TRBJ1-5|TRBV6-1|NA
CASSDLTAGRSQPQHF
TGTGCCAGCAGTGACCTGACAGCGGGGCGATCTCAGCCCCAGCATTTT
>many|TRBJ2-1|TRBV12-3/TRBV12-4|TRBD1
CATRDRGYRGNEQFF
TGTGCCACCCGGGACAGGGGGTACAGGGGGAATGAGCAGTTCTTC
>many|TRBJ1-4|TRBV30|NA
CAWSVQEKKLFF
TGTGCCTGGAGTGTACAGGAGAAAAAACTGTTTTTT
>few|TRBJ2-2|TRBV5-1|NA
CASSREGDGTGELFF
TGCGCCAGCAGCCGGGAAGGGGACGGCACCGGGGAGCTGTTTTTT
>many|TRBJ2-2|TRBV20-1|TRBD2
CSARTSGTGELFF
TGCAGTGCTAGGACTAGCGGGACCGGGGAGCTGTTTTTT
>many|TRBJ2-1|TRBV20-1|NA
CSARDRSGSVNEQFF
TGCAGTGCTAGAGATCGCTCCGGGAGTGTCAATGAGCAGTTCTTC